The 5 T cell receptor beta chains below all came from one sample that was sequenced in a study of T cells in Graves' hyperthyroidism and ophthalmopathy. Template material for amplifying TCR beta CDR3 regions consisted of RNA transcripts. TCR CDR3 underwent first-round RT-PCR with the HTBI primer set. MiXCR was run by TCRdb on the multiplex PCR reads, yielding one entry per CDR3 protein. The sample has under 350,000 distinct CDR3 sequences, 10% to 15% seen once. The sample comprised blood. Receptors were obtained from a woman under 40 with Graves' hyperthyroidism that later progressed to Graves' ophthalmopathy.

This clonotype was counted many times. The chain uses TRBV7-9 and TRBJ1-2; 7 nucleotides align to TRBD1. Germline V gene lookup returns CDR1 SEHNR and CDR2 FQNEAQ (reference sequence). The CDR3 loop spans 12 amino acids. J was trimmed by 7 bases and V by 6 bases; bases with no gene match: 5. The CDR3 nucleotides are TGTGCCAGCAGTTCAACAGGGGTTGGCTACACCTTC. This gives the protein CASSSTGVGYTF.

This clonotype was observed many times. The V and J genes are TRBV6-1 and TRBJ2-1, with 11 nucleotides matching TRBD2. J lost 3 bases, V lost 5 bases, and 6 bases had no gene match. Looked up from germline, CDR1 is MNHNS and CDR2 is SASEGT. This CDR3 comprises 16 residues. CDR3 nucleotide sequence: TGTGCCAGCAGTAGATCTAGCGGGGGGTACTACAATGAGCAGTTCTTC. Translating it yields CASSRSSGGYYNEQFF.

CDR3 sequence reads: CASSFRLASDEQFF. The CDR3 DNA is TGTGCCAGCAGCTTTAGGCTAGCGAGCGATGAGCAGTTCTTC. V usage is TRBV11-2 and J usage is TRBJ2-1, with D perhaps TRBD2 (6 bases). The length of the CDR3 is 14 residues. Between the trimmed V and J ends, which lost 3 bases and 8 bases, there was a span of 14 bases. The V gene's germline CDR1 is SGHAT and CDR2 FQNNGV.

This clonotype occurred many times. The chain links TRBV24-1 to TRBJ2-1; 13 nucleotides match TRBD2. The CDR3 totals 13 residues. With V trimmed by 9 bases and J by 10 bases, 5 bases remained unmatched. From germline, CDR1 is KGHDR and CDR2 SFDVKD. CDR3 amino acids: CATGLAGEGEQFF. The CDR3 DNA follows: TGTGCCACCGGACTAGCGGGAGAGGGCGAGCAGTTCTTC.

There are many counts of this clonotype. The V and J genes are TRBV30 and TRBJ2-4, with TRBD1 identical over 10 bases. The CDR3 length is 13 residues. With V trimmed by 1 base and J by 7 bases, 1 base remained unmatched. Germline V gene data show CDR1 as GTSNPN and CDR2 as SVGIG (reference sequence). The CDR3 region has the DNA TGTGCCTGGAGTGGACAGGGGGCGAACATTCAGTACTTC. Encoded protein: CAWSGQGANIQYF.